This T cell receptor (beta chain) stems from a study of patients and donors after allogeneic stem cell transplantation. Germline lookup yields CDR1 LGHNA and CDR2 YNFKEQ. Between the trimmed V and J ends, which lost 0 bases and 7 bases, there was a span of 22 bases. This CDR3 is 19 amino acids long. TCRdb re-analysed the RT-PCR reads in MiXCR, keeping a single row per CDR3 protein. Here the sample spans about 200,000 distinct CDR3 sequences, more than 35% being singletons. This chain links TRBV4-2 with TRBJ1-6; D gene uncertain. The sequencing input was blood, either unsorted or a sorted T cell fraction (not recorded which). This TCR derives from a human donor who was either an allogeneic HSCT recipient or a stem cell or donor lymphocyte infusion donor (not recorded which). It is not recorded whose cells these are; they may come from a transplant donor. The CDR3 sequence: CASSQEFVTGGRGNSPLHF. CDR3 DNA sequence: TGTGCCAGCAGCCAAGAATTTGTAACTGGTGGCAGAGGGAATTCACCCCTCCACTTT.